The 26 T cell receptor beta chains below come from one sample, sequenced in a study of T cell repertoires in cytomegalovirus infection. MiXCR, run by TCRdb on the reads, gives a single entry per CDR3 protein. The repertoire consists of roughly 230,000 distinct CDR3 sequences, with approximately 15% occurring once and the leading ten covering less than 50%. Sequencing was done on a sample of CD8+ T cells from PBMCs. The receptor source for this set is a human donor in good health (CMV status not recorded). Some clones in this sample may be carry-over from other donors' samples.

The CDR3 protein is CASSLGAASLSSPLHF. The CDR3 DNA is TGTGCCAGCAGCTTGGGAGCTGCTAGCTTGAGTTCACCCCTCCACTTT. This chain links TRBV5-6 with TRBJ1-6; no reliable D call. The CDR3 runs to 16 residues. Trimming took off 0 bases at V and 9 bases at J, with 16 bases between the two ends. The germline CDR1 and CDR2 sequences are SGHDT and YYEEEE.

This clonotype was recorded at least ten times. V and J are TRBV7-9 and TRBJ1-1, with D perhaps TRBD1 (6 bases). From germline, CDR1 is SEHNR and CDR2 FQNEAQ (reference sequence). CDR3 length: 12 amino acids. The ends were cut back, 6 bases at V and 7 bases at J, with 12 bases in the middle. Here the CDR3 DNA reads TGTGCCAGCAGACCAGGACAGCTTGAAGCTTTCTTT. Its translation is CASRPGQLEAFF.

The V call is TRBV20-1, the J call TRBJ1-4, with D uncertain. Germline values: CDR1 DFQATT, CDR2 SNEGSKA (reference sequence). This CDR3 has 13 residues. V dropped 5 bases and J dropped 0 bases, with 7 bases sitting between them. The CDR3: CSAPFTTNEKLFF. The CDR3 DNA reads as TGCAGTGCTCCTTTTACAACTAATGAAAAACTGTTTTTT.

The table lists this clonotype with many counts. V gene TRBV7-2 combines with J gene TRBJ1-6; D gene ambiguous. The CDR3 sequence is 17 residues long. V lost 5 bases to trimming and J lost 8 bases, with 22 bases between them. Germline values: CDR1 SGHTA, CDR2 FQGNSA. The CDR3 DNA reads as TGTGCCAGCAGCACACCGGCCGTTGGGAATTGGGATTCACCCCTCCACTTT. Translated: CASSTPAVGNWDSPLHF.

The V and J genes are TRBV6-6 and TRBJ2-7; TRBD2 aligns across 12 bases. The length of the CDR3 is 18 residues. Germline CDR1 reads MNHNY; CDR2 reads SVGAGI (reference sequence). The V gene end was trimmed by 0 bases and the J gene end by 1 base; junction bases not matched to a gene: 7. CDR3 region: CASSYSASGGARSYEQYF. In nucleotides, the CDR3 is TGTGCCAGCAGTTACTCGGCTAGCGGGGGGGCCAGGTCCTACGAGCAGTACTTC.

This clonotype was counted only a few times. CDR3 residues: CSARGGLAGIYEQYF. In nucleotides, the CDR3 is TGCAGTGCTAGGGGCGGACTAGCGGGGATCTACGAGCAGTACTTC. The chain has TRBV20-1 and TRBJ2-7; 12 bases map to TRBD2. Germline CDR1 DFQATT, CDR2 SNEGSKA (reference sequence). V lost 3 bases to trimming and J lost 3 bases; unmatched junction nucleotides: 6. This CDR3 is 15 amino acids long.

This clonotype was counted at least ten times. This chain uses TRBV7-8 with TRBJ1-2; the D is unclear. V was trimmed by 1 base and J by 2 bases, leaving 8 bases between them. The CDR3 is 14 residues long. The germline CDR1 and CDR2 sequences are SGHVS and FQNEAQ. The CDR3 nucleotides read TGTGCCAGCAGCTTAGGAGGCACCAACTATGGCTACACCTTC. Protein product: CASSLGGTNYGYTF.

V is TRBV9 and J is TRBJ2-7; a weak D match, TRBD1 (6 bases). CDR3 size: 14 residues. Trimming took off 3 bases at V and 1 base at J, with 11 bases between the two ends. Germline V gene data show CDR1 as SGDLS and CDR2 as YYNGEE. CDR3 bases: TGTGCCAGCAGCGCGGGACACCAGTCCTACGAGCAGTACTTC. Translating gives CASSAGHQSYEQYF.

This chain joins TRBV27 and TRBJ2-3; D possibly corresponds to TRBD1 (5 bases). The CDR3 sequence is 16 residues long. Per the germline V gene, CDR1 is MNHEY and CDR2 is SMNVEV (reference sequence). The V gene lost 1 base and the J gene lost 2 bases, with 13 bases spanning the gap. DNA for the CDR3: TGTGCCAGCAGTTTATATCACCCGACAGCCACAGATACGCAGTATTTT. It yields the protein CASSLYHPTATDTQYF.

In DNA form, the CDR3 reads TGCGCCAGCAGCCAGGTGAGGGGAAACACTGAAGCTTTCTTT. Residues: CASSQVRGNTEAFF. The rearrangement joins TRBV4-3 to TRBJ1-1; a possible D gene is TRBD1 (5 bases). This CDR3 contains 14 residues. V was shortened by 3 bases and J by 2 bases, with 10 bases between the two germline ends. Germline loops: CDR1 LGHNA, CDR2 YSLEER.

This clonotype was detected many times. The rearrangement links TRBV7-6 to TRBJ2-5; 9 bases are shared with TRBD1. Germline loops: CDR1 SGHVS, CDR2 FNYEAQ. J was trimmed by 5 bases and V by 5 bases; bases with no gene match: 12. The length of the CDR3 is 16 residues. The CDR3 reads CASSEAGTGQKETQYF. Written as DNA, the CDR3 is TGTGCCAGCAGCGAAGCCGGGACAGGGCAGAAGGAGACCCAGTACTTC.

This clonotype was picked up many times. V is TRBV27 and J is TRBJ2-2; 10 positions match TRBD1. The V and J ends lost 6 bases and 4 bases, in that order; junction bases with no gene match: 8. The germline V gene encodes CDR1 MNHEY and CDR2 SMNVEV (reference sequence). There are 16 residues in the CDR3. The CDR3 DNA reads TGTGCCAGCAGGGACGGGACAGGGGAGTTCACCGGGGAGCTGTTTTTT. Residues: CASRDGTGEFTGELFF.

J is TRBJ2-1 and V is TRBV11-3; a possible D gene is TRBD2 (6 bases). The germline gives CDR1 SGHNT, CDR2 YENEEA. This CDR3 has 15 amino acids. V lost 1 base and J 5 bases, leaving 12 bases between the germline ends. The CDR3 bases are TGTGCCAGCAGCTTAGGAGGCGGGACTGACAATGAGCAGTTCTTC. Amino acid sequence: CASSLGGGTDNEQFF.

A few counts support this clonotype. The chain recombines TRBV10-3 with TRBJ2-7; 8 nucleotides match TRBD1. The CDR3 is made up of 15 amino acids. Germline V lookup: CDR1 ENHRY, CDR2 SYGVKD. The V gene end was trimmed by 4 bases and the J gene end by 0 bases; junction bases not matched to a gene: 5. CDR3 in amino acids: CAISGTGLGSYEQYF. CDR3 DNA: TGTGCCATCAGTGGGACAGGGTTGGGCTCCTACGAGCAGTACTTC.

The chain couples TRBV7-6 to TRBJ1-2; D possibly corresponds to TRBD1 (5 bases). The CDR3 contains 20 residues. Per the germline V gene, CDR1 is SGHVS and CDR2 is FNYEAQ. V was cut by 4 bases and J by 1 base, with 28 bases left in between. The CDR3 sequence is CASSSIFSMPVRQGNYGYTF. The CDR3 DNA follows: TGTGCCAGCAGCTCAATCTTTTCGATGCCAGTTCGTCAGGGTAACTATGGCTACACCTTC.

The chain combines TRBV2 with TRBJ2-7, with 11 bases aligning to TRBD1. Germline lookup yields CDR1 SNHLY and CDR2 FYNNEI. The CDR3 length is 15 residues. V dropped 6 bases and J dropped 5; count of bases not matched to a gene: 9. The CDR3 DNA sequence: TGTGCCAGCAGCTTGGGACAGGGGGTGGCTCACGAGCAGTACTTC. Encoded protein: CASSLGQGVAHEQYF.

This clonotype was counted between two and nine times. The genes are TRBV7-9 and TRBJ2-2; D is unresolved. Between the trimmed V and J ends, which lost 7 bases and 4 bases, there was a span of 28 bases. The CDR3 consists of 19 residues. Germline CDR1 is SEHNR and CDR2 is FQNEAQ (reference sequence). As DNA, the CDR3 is TGTGCCAGCACCCAGCAATTAGAGGACCGGCAGGTGGGCACCGGGGAGCTGTTTTTT. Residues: CASTQQLEDRQVGTGELFF.

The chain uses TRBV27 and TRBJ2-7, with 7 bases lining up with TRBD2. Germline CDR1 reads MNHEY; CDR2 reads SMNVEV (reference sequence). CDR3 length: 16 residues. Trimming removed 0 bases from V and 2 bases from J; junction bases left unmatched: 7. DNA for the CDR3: TGTGCCAGCAGTTTATCGGGGACTACCCCAGCCTACGAGCAGTACTTC. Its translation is CASSLSGTTPAYEQYF.

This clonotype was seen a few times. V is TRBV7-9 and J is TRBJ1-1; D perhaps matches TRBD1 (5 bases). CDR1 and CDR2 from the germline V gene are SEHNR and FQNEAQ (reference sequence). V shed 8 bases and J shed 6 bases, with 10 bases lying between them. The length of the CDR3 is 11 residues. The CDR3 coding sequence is TGTGCCAGCTCCAGGGAAGCTGAAGCTTTCTTT. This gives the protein CASSREAEAFF.

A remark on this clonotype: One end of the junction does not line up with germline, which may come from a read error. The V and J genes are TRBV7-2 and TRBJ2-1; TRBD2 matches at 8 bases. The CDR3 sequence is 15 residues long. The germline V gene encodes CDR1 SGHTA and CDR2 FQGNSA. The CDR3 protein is CANSLRGGTQNEQFF. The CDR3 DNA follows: TGTGCCAACAGCTTACGGGGGGGAACACAGAATGAGCAGTTCTTC.

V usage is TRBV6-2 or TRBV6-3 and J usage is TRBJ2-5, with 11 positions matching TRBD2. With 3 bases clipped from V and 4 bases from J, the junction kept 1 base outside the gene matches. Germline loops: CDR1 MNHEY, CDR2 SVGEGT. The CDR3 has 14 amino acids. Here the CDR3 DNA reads TGTGCCAGCAGTTATACTAGCGGGGGAGAGACCCAGTACTTC. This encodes CASSYTSGGETQYF.

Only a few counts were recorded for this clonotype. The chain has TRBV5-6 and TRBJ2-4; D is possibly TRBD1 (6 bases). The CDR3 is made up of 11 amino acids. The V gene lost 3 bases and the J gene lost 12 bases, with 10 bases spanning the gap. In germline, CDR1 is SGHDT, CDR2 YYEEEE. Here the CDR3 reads CASSSTGHQYF. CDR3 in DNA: TGTGCCAGCAGCTCAACGGGACATCAGTACTTC.

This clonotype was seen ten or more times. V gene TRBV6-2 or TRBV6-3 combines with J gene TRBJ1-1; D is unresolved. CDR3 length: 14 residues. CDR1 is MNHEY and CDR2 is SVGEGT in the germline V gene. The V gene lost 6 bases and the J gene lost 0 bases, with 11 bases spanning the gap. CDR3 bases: TGTGCCAGCAGCTCGTTCGGAATGAACACTGAAGCTTTCTTT. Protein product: CASSSFGMNTEAFF.

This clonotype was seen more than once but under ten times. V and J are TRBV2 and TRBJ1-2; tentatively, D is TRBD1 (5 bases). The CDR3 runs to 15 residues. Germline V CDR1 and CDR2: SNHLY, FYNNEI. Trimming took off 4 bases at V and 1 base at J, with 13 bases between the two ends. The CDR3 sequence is CASSVQGRLNYGYTF. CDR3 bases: TGTGCCAGCAGTGTTCAGGGTCGGCTTAACTATGGCTACACCTTC.

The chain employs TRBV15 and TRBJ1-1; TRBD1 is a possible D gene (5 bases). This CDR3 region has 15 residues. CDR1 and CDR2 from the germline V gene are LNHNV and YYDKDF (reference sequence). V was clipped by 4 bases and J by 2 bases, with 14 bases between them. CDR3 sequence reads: CATSTTRQGNTEAFF. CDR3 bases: TGTGCCACCAGCACGACCAGGCAGGGAAACACTGAAGCTTTCTTT.

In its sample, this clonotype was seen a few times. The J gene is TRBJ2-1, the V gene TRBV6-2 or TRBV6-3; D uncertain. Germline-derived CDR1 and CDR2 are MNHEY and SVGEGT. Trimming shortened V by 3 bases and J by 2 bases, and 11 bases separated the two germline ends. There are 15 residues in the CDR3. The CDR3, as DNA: TGTGCCAGCAGTTATGGCGTATCCCCCTACAATGAGCAGTTCTTC. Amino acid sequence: CASSYGVSPYNEQFF.